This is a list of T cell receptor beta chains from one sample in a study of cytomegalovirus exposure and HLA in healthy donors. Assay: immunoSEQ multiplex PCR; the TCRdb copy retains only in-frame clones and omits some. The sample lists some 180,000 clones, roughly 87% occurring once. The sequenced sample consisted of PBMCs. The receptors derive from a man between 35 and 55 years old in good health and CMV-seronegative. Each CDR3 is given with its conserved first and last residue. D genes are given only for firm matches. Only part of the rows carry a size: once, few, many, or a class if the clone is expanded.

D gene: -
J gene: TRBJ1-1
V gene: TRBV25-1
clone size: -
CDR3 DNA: TGTGCCAGCAGTGAATTGGAACAGAGTAAAGCTTTCTTT
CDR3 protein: CASSELEQSKAFF

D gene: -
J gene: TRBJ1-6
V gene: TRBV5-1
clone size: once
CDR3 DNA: TGCGCCAGCAACCCAAGCCCAGGGGCGGGTTCACCCCTCCACTTT
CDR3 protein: CASNPSPGAGSPLHF

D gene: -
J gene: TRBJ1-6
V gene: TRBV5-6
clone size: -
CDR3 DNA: TGTGCCAGCAGCTTGGTGGCAGCCTATAATTCACCCCTCCACTTT
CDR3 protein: CASSLVAAYNSPLHF

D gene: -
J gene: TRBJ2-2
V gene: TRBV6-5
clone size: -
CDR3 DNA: TGTGCCAGCAGACGGGGATTAGCCGGGGAGCTGTTTTTT
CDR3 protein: CASRRGLAGELFF

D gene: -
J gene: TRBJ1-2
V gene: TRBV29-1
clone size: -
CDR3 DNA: TGCAGCGTTGAATCCAGCGATGGCTACACCTTC
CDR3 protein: CSVESSDGYTF

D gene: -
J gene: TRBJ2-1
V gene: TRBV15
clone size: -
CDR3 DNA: TGTGCCACCAGCAGAGATCGAGGCGGGGAGCAGTTCTTC
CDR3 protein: CATSRDRGGEQFF

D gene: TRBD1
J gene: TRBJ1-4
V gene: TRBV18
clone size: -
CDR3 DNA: TGTGCCAGCTCGCCAGACAGGGGCCCTAATGAAAAACTGTTTTTT
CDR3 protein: CASSPDRGPNEKLFF

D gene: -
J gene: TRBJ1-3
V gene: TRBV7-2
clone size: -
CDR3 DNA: TGTGCCAGCAGCTCCGGGACACTCTCTGGAAACACCATATATTTT
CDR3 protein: CASSSGTLSGNTIYF

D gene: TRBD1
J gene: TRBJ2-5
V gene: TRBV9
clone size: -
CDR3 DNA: TGTGCCAGCAGCGTAGCGGGGACAGGGGGAGAGACCCAGTACTTC
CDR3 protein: CASSVAGTGGETQYF

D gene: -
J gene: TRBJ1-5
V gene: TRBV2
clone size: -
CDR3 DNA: TGTGCCAGCAGTGAAGCAGGCAGGGTAAATCAGCCCCAGCATTTT
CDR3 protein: CASSEAGRVNQPQHF

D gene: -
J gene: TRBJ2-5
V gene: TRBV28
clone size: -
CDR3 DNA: TGTGCCAGCAGTTTAACCGGCACAGGTCAAGAGACCCAGTACTTC
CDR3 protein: CASSLTGTGQETQYF

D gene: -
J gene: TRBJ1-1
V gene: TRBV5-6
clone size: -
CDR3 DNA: TGTGCCAGCAGCCGACAGCTAATGAACACTGAAGCTTTCTTT
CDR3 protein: CASSRQLMNTEAFF

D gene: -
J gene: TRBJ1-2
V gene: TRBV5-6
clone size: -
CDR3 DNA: TGTGCCAGCAGCCCATTCGGGGGGCCCTGGGGCTACACCTTC
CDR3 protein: CASSPFGGPWGYTF

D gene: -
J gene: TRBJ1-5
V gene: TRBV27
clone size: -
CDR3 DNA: TGTGCCAGCAGTCTGTCATTTGGGAGTCAGCCCCAGCATTTT
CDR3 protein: CASSLSFGSQPQHF

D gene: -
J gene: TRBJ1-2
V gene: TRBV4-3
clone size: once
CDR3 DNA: TGCGCCAGCAGCCAACTGGGGGGATATGGCTACACCTTC
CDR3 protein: CASSQLGGYGYTF

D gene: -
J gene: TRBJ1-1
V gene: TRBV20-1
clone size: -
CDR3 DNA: TGCAGTCCTCATCTAGGGGGTAGAGCTTTCTTT
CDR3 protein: CSPHLGGRAFF

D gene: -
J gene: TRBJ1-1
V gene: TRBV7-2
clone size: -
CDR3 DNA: TGTGCCAGCAGCTCCCTAGGGAACACTGAAGCTTTCTTT
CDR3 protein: CASSSLGNTEAFF

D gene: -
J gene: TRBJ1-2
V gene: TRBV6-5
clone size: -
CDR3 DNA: TGTGCCAGCAGCCCCGAGGTGGGTGGCTACACCTTC
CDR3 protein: CASSPEVGGYTF

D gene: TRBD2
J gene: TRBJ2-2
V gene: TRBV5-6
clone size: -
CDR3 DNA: TGTGCCAGCAGCTTTTCCTTCAGGTCGGGGGGCGGGGAGCTGTTTTTT
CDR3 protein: CASSFSFRSGGGELFF

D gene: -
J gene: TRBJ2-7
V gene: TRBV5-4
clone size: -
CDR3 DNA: TGTGCCAGCAGCACGAGCCCACCCTCTTCCCAGTACTTC
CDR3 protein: CASSTSPPSSQYF

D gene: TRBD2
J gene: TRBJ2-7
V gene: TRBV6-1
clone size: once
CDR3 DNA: TGTGCCAGCAGTGAAGCGCTTCTGGCGGGGGGATCCTACGAGCAGTACTTC
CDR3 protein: CASSEALLAGGSYEQYF

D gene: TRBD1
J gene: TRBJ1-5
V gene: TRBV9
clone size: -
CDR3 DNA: TGTGCCAGCAGCGAAGGACAGGGGATAAGACAGCCCCAGCATTTT
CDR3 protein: CASSEGQGIRQPQHF

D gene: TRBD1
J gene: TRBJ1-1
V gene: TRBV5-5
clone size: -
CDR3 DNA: TGTGCCAGCAGCACGACAGGGGTCACTGAAGCTTTCTTT
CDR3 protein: CASSTTGVTEAFF

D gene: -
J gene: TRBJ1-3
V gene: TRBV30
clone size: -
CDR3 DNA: TGTGCCTGGGCGATGACTATGGGGAGGTTTGGAAACACCATATATTTT
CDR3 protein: CAWAMTMGRFGNTIYF

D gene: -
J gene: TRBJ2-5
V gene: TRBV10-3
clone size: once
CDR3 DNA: TGTGCCATCAGTGAGTCCTCCACTGGTGGGACCCAGTACTTC
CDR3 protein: CAISESSTGGTQYF

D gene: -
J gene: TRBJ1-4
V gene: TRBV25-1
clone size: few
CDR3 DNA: TGTGCCAGCAGTGAATCCCGGCCAGGGATGAGGGAAAAACTGTTTTTT
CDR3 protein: CASSESRPGMREKLFF

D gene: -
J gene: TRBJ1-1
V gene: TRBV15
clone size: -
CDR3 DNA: TGTGCCACCAGCAGAGATCATCCCGGGAATACTGAAGCTTTCTTT
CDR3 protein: CATSRDHPGNTEAFF

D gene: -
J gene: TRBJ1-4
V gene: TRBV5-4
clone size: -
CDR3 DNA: TGTGCCAGCAGCTCGCCCGGGAGAGAAAAATTGTTTTTT
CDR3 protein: CASSSPGREKLFF

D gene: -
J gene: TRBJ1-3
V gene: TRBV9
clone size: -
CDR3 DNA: TGTGCCAGCAGTACTGGAAACACCATATATTTT
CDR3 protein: CASSTGNTIYF

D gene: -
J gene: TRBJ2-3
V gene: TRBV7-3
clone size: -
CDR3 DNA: TGTGCCAGCAGCTACCTGGGACTCCGCACAGATACGCAGTATTTT
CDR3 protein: CASSYLGLRTDTQYF

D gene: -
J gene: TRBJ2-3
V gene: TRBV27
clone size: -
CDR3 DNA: TGTGCCAGCAGTTCGTTTCCGGACACCCCAGATACGCAGTATTTT
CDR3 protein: CASSSFPDTPDTQYF

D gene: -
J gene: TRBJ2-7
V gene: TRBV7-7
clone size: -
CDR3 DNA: TGTGCTAGCAGCCTCCGGGACACCTACTCCTACGAGCAGTACTTC
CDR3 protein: CASSLRDTYSYEQYF

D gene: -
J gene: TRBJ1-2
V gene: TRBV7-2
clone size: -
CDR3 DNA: TGTGCCAGCAGCTTACCCAGCCAGGGCCACTATGGCTACACCTTC
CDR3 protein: CASSLPSQGHYGYTF

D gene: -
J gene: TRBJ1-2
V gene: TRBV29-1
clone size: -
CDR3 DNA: TGCAGCGTGCGGGGGGAACAGGCGGTTTGGTATGGCTACACCTTC
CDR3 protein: CSVRGEQAVWYGYTF

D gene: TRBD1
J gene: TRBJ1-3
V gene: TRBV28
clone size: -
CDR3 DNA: TGTGCCGCCGGAACAGGGGCTGGAAACACCATATATTTT
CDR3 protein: CAAGTGAGNTIYF

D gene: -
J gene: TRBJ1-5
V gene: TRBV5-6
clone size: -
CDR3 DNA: TGTGCCAGCAGCGTGGGAGGGTATCCTCAGCCCCAGCATTTT
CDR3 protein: CASSVGGYPQPQHF

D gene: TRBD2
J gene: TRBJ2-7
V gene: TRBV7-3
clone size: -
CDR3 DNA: TGTGCCAGCAGCTTACGGGCGGGAGGGCCTTACGAGCAGTACTTC
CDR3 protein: CASSLRAGGPYEQYF

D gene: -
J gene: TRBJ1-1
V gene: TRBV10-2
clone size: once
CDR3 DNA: TGCGCCAGCAGTCGAGGGGGCACTGAAGCTTTCTTT
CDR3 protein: CASSRGGTEAFF

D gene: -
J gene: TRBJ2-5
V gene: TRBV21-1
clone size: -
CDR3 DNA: TGTGCCAGCAGCAAAGGAACAGGTCAAGAGACCCAGTACTTC
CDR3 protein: CASSKGTGQETQYF

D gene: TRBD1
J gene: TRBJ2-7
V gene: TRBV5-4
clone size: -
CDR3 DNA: TGTGCCAGCAGTCCTGGGACAGGGGGGACCTACGAGCAGTACTTC
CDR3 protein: CASSPGTGGTYEQYF

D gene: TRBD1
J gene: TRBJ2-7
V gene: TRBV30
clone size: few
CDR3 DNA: TGTGCCTGGAGCAAGGGACAGTCCTACGAGCAGTACTTC
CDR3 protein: CAWSKGQSYEQYF

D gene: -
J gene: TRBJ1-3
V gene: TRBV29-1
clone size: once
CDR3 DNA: TGCAGCGTTGAAGATCCGAGGACAAACGGAAACACCATATATTTT
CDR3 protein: CSVEDPRTNGNTIYF

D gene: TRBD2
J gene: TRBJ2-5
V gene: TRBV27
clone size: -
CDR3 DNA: TGTGCCAGCAGTTTTTTTAGCGGGGACCAAGAGACCCAGTACTTC
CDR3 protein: CASSFFSGDQETQYF

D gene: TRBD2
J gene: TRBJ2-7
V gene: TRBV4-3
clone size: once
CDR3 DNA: TGCGCCAGCAGCCAAGGTCGTAGCGGGAGGGGCTCCTACGAGCAGTACTTC
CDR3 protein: CASSQGRSGRGSYEQYF

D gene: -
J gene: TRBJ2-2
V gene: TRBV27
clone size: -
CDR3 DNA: TGTGCCAGCAGTGTGCAGGGGGGATTGGCCGGGGAGCTGTTTTTT
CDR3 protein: CASSVQGGLAGELFF

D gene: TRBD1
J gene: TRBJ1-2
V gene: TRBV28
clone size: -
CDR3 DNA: TGTGCCAGCAGTTTAGCTAGACAGGGGTCTGGCTACACCTTC
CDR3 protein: CASSLARQGSGYTF

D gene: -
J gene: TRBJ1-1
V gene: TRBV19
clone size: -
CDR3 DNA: TGTGCCAGTAGCCACGATCTGGCTCACGAAGCTTTCTTT
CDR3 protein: CASSHDLAHEAFF

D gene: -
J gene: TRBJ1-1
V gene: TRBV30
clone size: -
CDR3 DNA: TGTGCCTGGACCCGGAGGAATCACATGAACACTGAAGCTTTCTTT
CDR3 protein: CAWTRRNHMNTEAFF

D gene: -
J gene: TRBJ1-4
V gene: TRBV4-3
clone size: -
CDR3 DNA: TGCGCCAGCAGCCCCAGTCCGGGTTCTAATGAAAAACTGTTTTTT
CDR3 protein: CASSPSPGSNEKLFF

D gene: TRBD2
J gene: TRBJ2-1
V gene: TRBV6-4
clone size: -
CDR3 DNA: TGTGCCAGCAGTGTTCTCTTTAGCGGGTTGAATGAGCAGTTCTTC
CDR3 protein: CASSVLFSGLNEQFF

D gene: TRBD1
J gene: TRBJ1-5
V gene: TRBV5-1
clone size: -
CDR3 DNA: TGCGCCAGCAGCTTGGAAGGGGGCTCGGGGAGGCCCCAGCATTTT
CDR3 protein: CASSLEGGSGRPQHF

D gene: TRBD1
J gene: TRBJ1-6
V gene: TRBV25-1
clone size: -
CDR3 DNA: TGTGCCAGCAGTGACACCGGGACAGGGAGGAGTTCACCCCTCCACTTT
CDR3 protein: CASSDTGTGRSSPLHF

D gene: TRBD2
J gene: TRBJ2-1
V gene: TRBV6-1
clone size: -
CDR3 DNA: TGTGCCAGCAGTGAAGGGCGGGAGATCAACAATGAGCAGTTCTTC
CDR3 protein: CASSEGREINNEQFF

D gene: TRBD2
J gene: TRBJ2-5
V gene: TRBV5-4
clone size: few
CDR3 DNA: TGTGCCAGCAGCTTGGGGCTAGCGGGGGAGACCCAGTACTTC
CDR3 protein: CASSLGLAGETQYF

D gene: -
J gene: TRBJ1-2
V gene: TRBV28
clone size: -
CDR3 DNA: TGTGCCAGCAGTTTGGTTCCGGGGAGCTATGGCTACACCTTC
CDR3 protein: CASSLVPGSYGYTF

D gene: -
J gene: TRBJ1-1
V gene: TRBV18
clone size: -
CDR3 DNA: TGTGCCAGCTCACAATCTAGGTCACGGAGCCTGAACACTGAAGCTTTCTTT
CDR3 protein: CASSQSRSRSLNTEAFF

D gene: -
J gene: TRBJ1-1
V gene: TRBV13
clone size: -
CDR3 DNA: TGTGCCAGCAGCCCGCCCAGGGGCGGGAACACTGAAGCTTTCTTT
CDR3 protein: CASSPPRGGNTEAFF

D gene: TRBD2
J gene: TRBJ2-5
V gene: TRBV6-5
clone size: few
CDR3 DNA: TGTGCCAGCAGTTACCGGACTAGAGGTGTGGGGACCCAGTACTTC
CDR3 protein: CASSYRTRGVGTQYF

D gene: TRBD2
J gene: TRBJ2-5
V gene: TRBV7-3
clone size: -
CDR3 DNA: TGTGCCAGCAGCTCTTTAAGCGGGAGGCTGGGGACCCAGTACTTC
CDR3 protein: CASSSLSGRLGTQYF